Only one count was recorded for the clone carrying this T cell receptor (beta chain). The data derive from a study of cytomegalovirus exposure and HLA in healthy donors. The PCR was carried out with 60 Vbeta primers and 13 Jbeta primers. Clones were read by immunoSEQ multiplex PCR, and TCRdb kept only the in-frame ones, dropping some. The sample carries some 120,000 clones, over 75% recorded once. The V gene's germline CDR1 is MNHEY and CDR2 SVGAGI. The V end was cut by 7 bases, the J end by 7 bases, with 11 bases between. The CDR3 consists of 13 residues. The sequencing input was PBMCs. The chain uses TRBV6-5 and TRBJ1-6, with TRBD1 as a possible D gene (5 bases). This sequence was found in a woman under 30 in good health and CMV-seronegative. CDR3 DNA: TGTGCCAGCACCCTGGGGCCCAATTCACCCCTCCACTTT. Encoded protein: CASTLGPNSPLHF.